The following is a TCR beta chain sequence with its context. Seattle's cohort entered during active infection and was followed longitudinally. Authors' data handling: Amplification of reference gene primers provided the estimated nucleated cell counts. Using immunoSEQ multiplex PCR, the repertoire was profiled, and TCRdb retains in-frame clones only, with some absent. From that table come the V and J calls and clone size; the DNA was used to work out D and trimming. The sample shows about 290,000 clones, over 85% of them seen only once. The data originate from a study of blood T cell repertoires in COVID-19. There are 13 residues in the CDR3. Trimming cost V 3 bases and J 5 bases, with 10 bases left between them. CDR1 is SEHNR and CDR2 is FQNEAQ in the germline V gene (reference sequence).

The source of this sequence is a woman in her twenties or thirties with COVID-19, enrolled during active disease. Sequenced sample: peripheral blood. V usage is TRBV7-9 and J usage is TRBJ1-1; TRBD1 might be the D (5 bases). CDR3 coding DNA: TGTGCCAGCAGCTTGTCGACAGCGACTGAAGCTTTCTTT. Residues: CASSLSTATEAFF.